What follows are 12 T cell receptor beta chains derived from one specimen sequenced in a study of control samples from healthy donors and cancer patients. Assay: immunoSEQ multiplex PCR; the TCRdb copy retains only in-frame clones and omits some. The sample shows approximately 160,000 clones, 92% of them seen only once. Sequences were obtained from blood. The receptors come from a woman aged 25 to 39 in good health.

This chain uses TRBV28 with TRBJ1-1, with D possibly TRBD1 on 5 matching bases. Germline assignment: CDR1 MDHEN and CDR2 SYDVKM. V gave up 5 bases and J gave up 9 bases, with 19 bases separating them. The CDR3 totals 14 residues. CDR3 residues: CASSLNRRFSKAFF. The DNA for the CDR3 is TGTGCCAGCAGTCTAAACAGGCGGTTTTCAAAAGCTTTCTTT.

The chain joins TRBV18 to TRBJ2-7; 10 bases fit TRBD1. The CDR3 extends over 14 amino acids. J gave up 4 bases and V 2 bases, and 2 bases lay outside the gene matches. Germline V gene sequence: CDR1 KGHSH, CDR2 LQKENI. The CDR3 DNA follows: TGTGCCAGCTCACCAGGGGACAGGGGATACGAGCAGTACTTC. Translation gives CASSPGDRGYEQYF.

The V gene is TRBV12-3 or TRBV12-4, the J gene TRBJ2-7, with D possibly TRBD1 on 5 matching bases. V was clipped by 6 bases and J by 7 bases, with 16 bases between them. The CDR3 length is 13 residues. CDR3 sequence reads: CASSPSPRGEQYF. CDR3 bases: TGTGCCAGCAGCCCGTCCCCTAGGGGAGAGCAGTACTTC.

In regard to this clone: Other DNA sequences of this sample code for an identical CDR3. V usage is TRBV19 and J usage is TRBJ2-1; D unresolved. The CDR3 is 14 amino acids. Per germline, CDR1 LNHDA and CDR2 SQIVND (reference sequence). Trimming cost V 3 bases and J 0 bases, with 6 bases left between them. The CDR3 loop reads CASSISSSYNEQFF. In DNA form, the CDR3 reads TGTGCCAGTAGTATTTCAAGCTCCTACAATGAGCAGTTCTTC.

This clone was seen a single time. The CDR3 loop reads CASSVDPGFLGEQYF. CDR3 sequence (DNA): TGTGCCAGCAGCGTAGACCCAGGGTTCCTTGGCGAGCAGTACTTC. The chain employs TRBV9 and TRBJ2-7, with a possible D match to TRBD1 (5 bases). The CDR3 has 15 residues. V was cut by 0 bases and J by 6 bases, with 16 bases left in between. Germline CDR1 and CDR2: SGDLS and YYNGEE.

The J gene is TRBJ1-4, the V gene TRBV30; D possibly corresponds to TRBD1 (6 bases). Trimming cost V 4 bases and J 3 bases, with 9 bases left between them. The CDR3 sequence is 13 residues long. Germline V lookup: CDR1 GTSNPN, CDR2 SVGIG (reference sequence). CDR3 DNA: TGTGCCTGGAAGGCAGGGGCTAATGAAAAACTGTTTTTT. It codes for CAWKAGANEKLFF. The full variable domain, in which reference TRBV30 and TRBJ1-4 provide the parts outside the CDR3, is SQTIHQWPATLVQPVGSPLSLECTVEGTSNPNLYWYRQAAGRGLQLLFYSVGIGQISSEVPQNLSASRPQDRQFILSSKKLLLSDSGFYLCAWKAGANEKLFFGSGTQLSVL.

The chain has TRBV7-8 and TRBJ1-6; D ambiguous. Trimming left V 5 bases short and J 7 bases short, with 12 bases between. Germline V gives CDR1 SGHVS, CDR2 FQNEAQ. This CDR3 has 14 residues. The CDR3 loop reads CASSHEDFNSPLHF. For the CDR3, the DNA is TGTGCCAGCAGCCACGAGGATTTCAATTCACCCCTCCACTTT.

The V and J genes are TRBV27 and TRBJ2-7; D unclear. There are 12 residues in the CDR3. The V gene's germline CDR1 is MNHEY and CDR2 SMNVEV (reference sequence). With 6 bases removed from V and 2 bases from J, the gap between germline ends came to 8 bases. CDR3 residues: CASRGPTYEQYF. The CDR3 coding sequence is TGTGCCAGCAGGGGCCCCACCTACGAGCAGTACTTC.

The rearrangement uses TRBV18 and TRBJ2-7; 8 positions match TRBD1. Germline trimming cut 6 bases from V and 7 bases from J; bases unmatched to any gene: 8. The CDR3 covers 13 residues. The germline V gene encodes CDR1 KGHSH and CDR2 LQKENI. The CDR3 region has the DNA TGTGCCAGCTCGAAAGACAGGGGAGGTGAGCAGTACTTC. As protein: CASSKDRGGEQYF.

This chain uses TRBV14 with TRBJ2-3, with 8 positions matching TRBD2. CDR1 and CDR2 (germline): SGHDN, FVKESK. Germline trimming cut 4 bases from V and 0 bases from J; bases unmatched to any gene: 3. This CDR3 spans 15 amino acids. The CDR3 DNA reads TGTGCCAGCAGCCCTCGACTAGCGAGCACAGATACGCAGTATTTT. The encoded protein is CASSPRLASTDTQYF.

The CDR3 nucleotides are TGTGCCAGCAGTGAATGGCAGGGAAGGTACAATCAGCCCCAGCATTTT. This gives the protein CASSEWQGRYNQPQHF. The gene calls are TRBV6-1 and TRBJ1-5; D possibly corresponds to TRBD1 (5 bases). The V gene's germline CDR1 is MNHNS and CDR2 SASEGT. CDR3 length: 16 residues. With 2 bases removed from V and 3 bases from J, the gap between germline ends came to 14 bases.

This rearrangement joins TRBV10-3 to TRBJ1-2; tentatively, D is TRBD1 (5 bases). V was cut by 8 bases and J by 8 bases, with 18 bases left in between. Germline CDR1 reads ENHRY; CDR2 reads SYGVKD. The CDR3 length is 13 residues. Written as DNA, the CDR3 is TGTGCCATCGGTACAGGACTTGCGGGCGGCTACACCTTC. Amino acids: CAIGTGLAGGYTF.